This TCR beta chain was captured by sequencing in a study of blood T cell repertoires in COVID-19. Original methodology: Nucleated cell counts were estimated from reference gene primer amplification. Method: immunoSEQ multiplex PCR; TCRdb's copy keeps in-frame clones and lacks some. From that table come the V and J calls and clone size; the DNA was used to work out D and trimming. The sample consists of 100,000 to 120,000 clones, 80% to 85% of them appearing once. Germline values: CDR1 LNHDA, CDR2 SQIVND (reference sequence). The CDR3 consists of 16 residues. Trimming took 3 bases from V and 8 from J, leaving 22 bases between them.

This TCR came from a man older than 75 with acute or convalescent COVID-19. The V and J genes are TRBV19 and TRBJ1-2, with D uncertain. Sequencing was performed on peripheral blood. The CDR3 DNA reads TGTGCCAGTAGTATTGTGCGGGCCAAACCCTCGAAAGGCTACACCTTC. Encoded protein: CASSIVRAKPSKGYTF.